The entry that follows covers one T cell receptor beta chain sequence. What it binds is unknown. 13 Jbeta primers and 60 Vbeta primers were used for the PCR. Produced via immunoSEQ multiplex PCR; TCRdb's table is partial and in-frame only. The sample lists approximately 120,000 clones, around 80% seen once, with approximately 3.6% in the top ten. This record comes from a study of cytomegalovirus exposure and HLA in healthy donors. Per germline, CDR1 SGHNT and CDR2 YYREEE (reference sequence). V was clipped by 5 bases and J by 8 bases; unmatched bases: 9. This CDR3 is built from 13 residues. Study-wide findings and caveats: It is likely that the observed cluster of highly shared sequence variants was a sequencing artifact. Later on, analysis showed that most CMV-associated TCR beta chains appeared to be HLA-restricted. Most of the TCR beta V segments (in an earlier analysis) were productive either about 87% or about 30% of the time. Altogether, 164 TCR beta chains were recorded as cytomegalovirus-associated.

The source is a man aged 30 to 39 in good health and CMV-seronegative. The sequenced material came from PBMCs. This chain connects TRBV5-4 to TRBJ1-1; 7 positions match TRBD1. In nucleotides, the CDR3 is TGTGCCAGCAGAATGGACGGGGACAGAGAAGCTTTCTTT. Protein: CASRMDGDREAFF.